The 2 T cell receptor beta chains given below trace back to one sample, sequenced in a study of cytomegalovirus exposure and HLA in healthy donors. PCR amplification relied on 60 Vbeta primers (plus 13 Jbeta primers). Profiling relied on immunoSEQ multiplex PCR, and the TCRdb table lists in-frame clones only, not all of them. The table records roughly 100,000 clones, roughly 70% of them present only once. The sample consisted of PBMCs. The origin of the receptors is a woman aged 50 to 65 in good health and CMV-seropositive.

CDR3 loop: CASSQGTSRQYF. In DNA, the CDR3 is TGTGCCAGCAGCCAAGGGACTAGCAGGCAGTATTTT. This chain uses TRBV14 with TRBJ2-3; 8 bases align to TRBD2. CDR1 and CDR2 from the germline V gene are SGHDN and FVKESK. The J segment lost 11 bases and the V segment lost 1 base, leaving 2 bases of the junction unmatched. The CDR3 contains 12 residues.

The V call is TRBV19, the J call TRBJ2-3; 9 nucleotides line up with TRBD2. This CDR3 is 15 amino acids long. J gave up 1 base and V 5 bases, and 4 bases lay outside the gene matches. The germline gives CDR1 LNHDA, CDR2 SQIVND (reference sequence). The CDR3 protein is CASSVRTSGTDTQYF. In nucleotides, the CDR3 is TGTGCCAGTAGTGTCAGGACTAGCGGCACAGATACGCAGTATTTT.